The clone carrying this TCR beta chain was recorded once. V was clipped by 4 bases and J by 4 bases, with 10 bases between them. The CDR3 loop spans 12 amino acids. Germline V CDR1 and CDR2: SQVTM, ANQGSEA. The data originate from a study of early T cells in non-severe SARS-CoV-2 infection. TCRdb reprocessed the 5' RACE reads with MiXCR, giving one entry per CDR3 protein. The sample records over 60,000 distinct CDR3 sequences, over 10% being singletons. The V gene is TRBV29-1, the J gene TRBJ1-1; D unclear. Sequenced material: whole blood, taken at baseline. The receptor was derived from an adult who was a healthcare worker with PCR-confirmed SARS-CoV-2 infection or an uninfected control (not recorded which). The CDR3 region is CSVGAVGTEAFF. Here the CDR3 DNA reads TGCAGCGTTGGGGCCGTAGGCACTGAAGCTTTCTTT.